This T cell receptor (beta chain) appears in the sequencing data of a study of CD8 T cells in ankylosing spondylitis. Germline V gene lookup returns CDR1 SGHRS and CDR2 YFSETQ. Trimming shortened V by 2 bases and J by 0 bases, and 8 bases separated the two germline ends. The CDR3 loop spans 15 amino acids. The authors made TCR beta libraries by quantitative 5'-RACE with molecular barcodes. In TCRdb, the 5' RACE reads were re-called with MiXCR into one record per CDR3 protein. The data show some 250,000 distinct CDR3 sequences, with about 10% seen just once and roughly 6.8% held by the top ten. At least ten counts were recorded for this clonotype. Its target is unknown. Overall study results and limits: What seemed typical of ankylosing spondylitis blood was a TCR beta motif built from roughly eight highly homologous variants. In ankylosing spondylitis patients, matched synovial fluid reportedly showed significant enrichment of disease-linked clones. Certain motif variants had earlier appeared in reactive arthritis synovial fluid and blood.

The sequencing input was blood, either unsorted or a sorted T cell fraction (not recorded which). The sequence was collected from a male donor with ankylosing spondylitis or in good health (not recorded which). V is TRBV5-1 and J is TRBJ1-4; D gene ambiguous. This CDR3 is CASSFKGATNEKLFF. CDR3 coding DNA: TGCGCCAGCAGCTTTAAAGGTGCAACTAATGAAAAACTGTTTTTT.